The 28 T cell receptor beta chains below come from one sample, sequenced in a study of blood T cells in healthy people across ages. Through a sample-barcoded 5' primer and a J-beta primer mix, a second PCR was run for roughly 6 to 12 cycles. TCRdb ran MiXCR on the 5' RACE reads and lists one entry per CDR3 protein. The sample shows around 970,000 distinct CDR3 sequences, about 51% of them seen only once. Source material: blood. All receptors come from a woman aged 60 to 75 in good health.

This clonotype has ten or more counts. This rearrangement joins TRBV18 to TRBJ2-7, with 7 nucleotides matching TRBD2. Germline CDR1 reads KGHSH; CDR2 reads LQKENI. This CDR3 contains 16 residues. With V trimmed by 0 bases and J by 4 bases, 9 bases remained unmatched. The CDR3 is CASSPPQGAGWYEQYF. Written as DNA, the CDR3 is TGTGCCAGCTCACCACCCCAGGGAGCGGGATGGTACGAGCAGTACTTC. The full variable domain, its missing parts supplied by reference TRBV18 and TRBJ2-7, is NAGVMQNPRHLVRRRGQEARLRCSPMKGHSHVYWYRQLPEEGLKFMVYLQKENIIDESGMPKERFSAEFPKEGPSILRIQQVVRGDSAAYFCASSPPQGAGWYEQYFGPGTRLTVT.

This clonotype has a handful of counts. The chain links TRBV11-2 to TRBJ2-7; D is unresolved. The V end lost 4 bases, the J end lost 4 bases, and 11 bases lay between the germline ends. There are 13 residues in the CDR3. Germline V CDR1 and CDR2: SGHAT, FQNNGV. The CDR3 loop reads CASSSLRNYEQYF. The CDR3 coding sequence is TGTGCCAGCAGCTCCCTCAGGAATTACGAGCAGTACTTC. Filled out from reference TRBV11-2 and TRBJ2-7, the complete variable domain reads EAGVAQSPRYKIIEKRQSVAFWCNPISGHATLYWYQQILGQGPKLLIQFQNNGVVDDSQLPKDRFSAERLKGVDSTLKIQPAKLEDSAVYLCASSSLRNYEQYFGPGTRLTVT.

The V and J genes are TRBV7-9 and TRBJ1-1, with D possibly matching TRBD1 (6 bases). V was shortened by 5 bases and J by 7 bases, with 14 bases between the two germline ends. The CDR3 covers 13 residues. Germline V gene lookup returns CDR1 SEHNR and CDR2 FQNEAQ (reference sequence). CDR3 coding DNA: TGTGCCAGCAGCGTCGACAGGTTGGATGAAGCTTTCTTT. It codes for CASSVDRLDEAFF.

The J gene is TRBJ2-4, the V gene TRBV3-1; D unclear. The last part of the DNA fits TRBJ2-7 better; the J call may be wrong. There are 12 residues in the CDR3. CDR1 and CDR2 (germline): LGHDT, YNNKEL (reference sequence). The chain's CDR3 is CASSHNLYEQYF. Written as DNA, the CDR3 is TGTGCCAGCAGCCATAACCTTTACGAGCAGTACTTC.

J is TRBJ2-7 and V is TRBV2; no definite D call. The J call may be wrong; the DNA end is better matched by TRBJ2-5. The CDR3 consists of 13 residues. In germline, CDR1 is SNHLY, CDR2 FYNNEI. The CDR3 sequence is CASNGQYLETQYF. The DNA for the CDR3 is TGTGCCAGCAACGGCCAGTATTTAGAGACCCAGTACTTC.

The CDR3 DNA is TGCGCCAGCAGCTTGGACGGTCCTCCGAACACCGGGGAGCTGTTTTTT. This codes for CASSLDGPPNTGELFF. The genes are TRBV5-1 and TRBJ2-2; D ambiguous. Trimming left V 0 bases short and J 0 bases short, with 9 bases between. The germline V gene has CDR1 SGHRS and CDR2 YFSETQ. The CDR3 totals 16 residues.

At least ten counts were recorded for this clonotype. This chain connects TRBV12-3 or TRBV12-4 to TRBJ2-7; D is uncertain. CDR3 length equals 12 residues. V gave up 2 bases and J gave up 3 bases, with 5 bases separating them. The CDR3 nucleotides read TGTGCCAGCAGTTTAAGAGGCTACGAGCAGTACTTC. This gives the protein CASSLRGYEQYF.

The chain couples TRBV12-5 to TRBJ2-1, with D uncertain. Trimming removed 6 bases at V and 6 bases at J, with 18 bases between. Looked up from germline, CDR1 is LGHNT and CDR2 is FRNRAP. The CDR3 has 15 residues. The CDR3 coding sequence is TGTGCTAGTGGCCCGGGCGGCGGCCTGGTCAATGAGCAGTTCTTC. Protein sequence: CASGPGGGLVNEQFF.

The chain uses TRBV24-1 and TRBJ2-5; TRBD1 matches 9 bases. Germline lookup yields CDR1 KGHDR and CDR2 SFDVKD. This CDR3 comprises 17 residues. The junction had 9 bases not matched to a gene; V was cut back by 3 bases and J by 2 bases. The CDR3 DNA follows: TGTGCCACCAGTGATACAATGACCGGGACAGGGCAAGAGACCCAGTACTTC. Its protein is CATSDTMTGTGQETQYF.

V and J are TRBV5-1 and TRBJ1-1; 9 bases are a match to TRBD1. The CDR3 loop spans 15 amino acids. Trimming took 1 base from V and 3 from J; bases not matched to a gene: 4. CDR1 and CDR2 (germline): SGHRS, YFSETQ. CDR3 protein: CASSLNRGPDTEAFF. CDR3 nucleotides: TGCGCCAGCAGCTTGAACAGGGGGCCTGACACTGAAGCTTTCTTT.

V and J are TRBV11-3 and TRBJ2-1; 8 nucleotides line up with TRBD2. Germline V gives CDR1 SGHNT, CDR2 YENEEA. V lost 4 bases and J lost 6; bases outside the gene matches: 8. The CDR3 is made up of 15 amino acids. This CDR3 is CASSSRLARGNEQFF. The CDR3 region has the DNA TGTGCCAGCAGCTCCAGACTAGCGAGGGGCAATGAGCAGTTCTTC.

The V call is TRBV29-1, the J call TRBJ2-7; no reliable D call. With 4 bases removed from V and 7 bases from J, the gap between germline ends came to 20 bases. Looked up from germline, CDR1 is SQVTM and CDR2 is ANQGSEA. CDR3 size: 14 residues. The CDR3 DNA reads TGCAGCGTTGGAACCCGGACGTCCACTGGTGAGCAGTACTTC. This encodes CSVGTRTSTGEQYF.

The chain combines TRBV9 with TRBJ2-5, with 9 bases fitting TRBD1. The assigned J gene may be wrong: the sequence end matches TRBJ2-7 better. The CDR3 spans 13 residues. Germline V gene sequence: CDR1 SGDLS, CDR2 YYNGEE. This chain's CDR3 is CASSGDREDEQYF. The CDR3 nucleotides are TGTGCCAGCAGCGGGGACAGGGAGGACGAGCAGTACTTC.

The CDR3 sequence is CASSHAGEVVEQYF. CDR3 DNA sequence: TGTGCCAGCAGCCACGCGGGGGAGGTAGTCGAGCAGTACTTC. The V call is TRBV3-1, the J call TRBJ2-7; TRBD2 aligns across 7 bases. The CDR3 extends over 14 amino acids. The V and J ends lost 3 bases and 6 bases, in that order; junction bases with no gene match: 8. Germline CDR1 LGHDT, CDR2 YNNKEL (reference sequence).

Turning to this clonotype: This may stem from a read error, because a much larger clone lies one nucleotide away. The V call is TRBV27, the J call TRBJ2-1; no reliable D call. The CDR3 loop spans 11 amino acids. The V gene's germline CDR1 is MNHEY and CDR2 SMNVEV (reference sequence). This CDR3 reads CASSIYDEQFF. DNA for the CDR3: TGTGCCAGCAGTATCTACGATGAGCAGTTCTTC.

V gene TRBV3-1 combines with J gene TRBJ1-2; D is undetermined. The CDR3 spans 13 residues. Germline loops: CDR1 LGHDT, CDR2 YNNKEL (reference sequence). V gave up 2 bases and J gave up 3 bases, with 7 bases separating them. The CDR3 nucleotides are TGTGCCAGCAGCCAAAATTCGGACTATGGCTACACCTTC. Translated: CASSQNSDYGYTF.

The chain joins TRBV7-6 to TRBJ2-7; TRBD2 matches at 9 bases. CDR1 and CDR2 (germline): SGHVS, FNYEAQ. V lost 1 base to trimming and J lost 0 bases; unmatched junction nucleotides: 4. The CDR3 length is 16 residues. This CDR3 is CASSLGTSESSYEQYF. CDR3 DNA: TGTGCCAGCAGCTTAGGGACTAGCGAAAGCTCCTACGAGCAGTACTTC.

This clonotype was picked up many times. V is TRBV3-1 and J is TRBJ2-5, with a weak D call TRBD1 (6 bases). The CDR3 has 15 residues. Per the germline V gene, CDR1 is LGHDT and CDR2 is YNNKEL (reference sequence). With 8 bases removed from V and 4 bases from J, the gap between germline ends came to 20 bases. CDR3: CASGKGGTGGETQYF. In DNA, the CDR3 is TGTGCCAGCGGAAAAGGGGGAACTGGGGGAGAGACCCAGTACTTC.

The CDR3 loop reads CASSLKTSGRGSYNEQFF. The CDR3 region has the DNA TGTGCCAGCAGTTTAAAGACTAGCGGGAGGGGCTCCTACAATGAGCAGTTCTTC. This chain uses TRBV27 with TRBJ2-1; 14 nucleotides agree with TRBD2. This CDR3 region has 18 residues. Germline lookup yields CDR1 MNHEY and CDR2 SMNVEV (reference sequence). V was clipped by 2 bases and J by 0 bases; unmatched bases: 3.

The chain joins TRBV6-5 to TRBJ2-7; perhaps TRBD2 as D (5 bases). Per the germline V gene, CDR1 is MNHEY and CDR2 is SVGAGI. The CDR3 totals 14 residues. Trimming cost V 4 bases and J 6 bases, with 16 bases left between them. The CDR3, as DNA: TGTGCCAGCAGTTCCTCGAGGGCAGGTGGCGAGCAGTACTTC. Translated: CASSSSRAGGEQYF.

J is TRBJ2-3 and V is TRBV7-6; TRBD2 might be the D (6 bases). The ends were cut back, 6 bases at V and 2 bases at J, with 15 bases in the middle. The CDR3 consists of 15 residues. Germline loops: CDR1 SGHVS, CDR2 FNYEAQ. The CDR3 region has the DNA TGTGCCAGCAGGAAGGGGTGGGACTCCACAGATACGCAGTATTTT. It codes for CASRKGWDSTDTQYF. The full variable domain, in which reference TRBV7-6 and TRBJ2-3 provide the parts outside the CDR3, is GAGVSQSPRYKVTKRGQDVALRCDPISGHVSLYWYRQALGQGPEFLTYFNYEAQQDKSGLPNDRFSAERPEGSISTLTIQRTEQRDSAMYRCASRKGWDSTDTQYFGPGTRLTVL.

This chain uses TRBV18 with TRBJ2-5; 10 nucleotides agree with TRBD1. The CDR3 sequence is 14 residues long. V dropped 4 bases and J dropped 4; count of bases not matched to a gene: 3. CDR1 is KGHSH, CDR2 LQKENI, per germline. CDR3 DNA: TGTGCCAGCTCACGTGGACAGGGGGGAGAGACCCAGTACTTC. It translates to CASSRGQGGETQYF.

The chain uses TRBV30 and TRBJ1-2; possibly TRBD1 for D (6 bases). This CDR3 spans 12 amino acids. The V end was cut by 8 bases, the J end by 7 bases, with 17 bases between. Looked up from germline, CDR1 is GTSNPN and CDR2 is SVGIG (reference sequence). CDR3 sequence: CAGMGAPGGYTF. CDR3 coding DNA: TGTGCCGGGATGGGGGCGCCCGGTGGCTACACCTTC.

The gene calls are TRBV28 and TRBJ1-6; D gene uncertain. Germline V gives CDR1 MDHEN, CDR2 SYDVKM. The CDR3 has 14 amino acids. V lost 5 bases and J lost 0, with 5 bases in between. The CDR3 is CASSESSYNSPLHF. The CDR3 nucleotides are TGTGCCAGCAGTGAGAGCTCCTATAATTCACCCCTCCACTTT.

The sample holds a few counts of this clonotype. V is TRBV7-2 and J is TRBJ2-7; tentative D call: TRBD1 (6 bases). V lost 2 bases and J lost 6, with 14 bases in between. CDR1 is SGHTA and CDR2 is FQGNSA in the germline V gene. This CDR3 has 14 residues. The CDR3 loop is CASSLTGPSGEQYF. The CDR3 bases are TGTGCCAGCAGCTTAACAGGGCCCTCGGGCGAGCAGTACTTC. Supplemented by reference TRBV7-2 and TRBJ2-7, the full variable domain reads GAGVSQSPSNKVTEKGKDVELRCDPISGHTALYWYRQSLGQGLEFLIYFQGNSAPDKSGLPSDRFSAERTGGSVSTLTIQRTQQEDSAVYLCASSLTGPSGEQYFGPGTRLTVT.

This clonotype appeared once. The V gene is TRBV6-5, the J gene TRBJ1-5; no firm D call. The CDR3 is 16 residues long. V lost 6 bases to trimming and J lost 4 bases, with 19 bases between them. Per the germline V gene, CDR1 is MNHEY and CDR2 is SVGAGI. As DNA, the CDR3 is TGTGCCAGCAGAAGAGACCAACGGGCAGCTAATCAGCCCCAGCATTTT. This encodes CASRRDQRAANQPQHF.

The V and J genes are TRBV18 and TRBJ2-3; no clear D. The germline V gene encodes CDR1 KGHSH and CDR2 LQKENI. V was shortened by 3 bases and J by 3 bases, with 13 bases between the two germline ends. The CDR3 is 15 residues long. The CDR3 sequence: CASSPTKAATDTQYF. CDR3 bases: TGTGCCAGCTCACCCACCAAGGCCGCGACAGATACGCAGTATTTT.

The gene calls are TRBV6-6 and TRBJ2-3; the D is unclear. This CDR3 is 13 amino acids long. V lost 5 bases and J 2 bases, leaving 8 bases between the germline ends. The germline V gene encodes CDR1 MNHNY and CDR2 SVGAGI (reference sequence). Here the CDR3 DNA reads TGTGCCAGCAGTGCCTTCACCACAGATACGCAGTATTTT. Translated, it gives CASSAFTTDTQYF.